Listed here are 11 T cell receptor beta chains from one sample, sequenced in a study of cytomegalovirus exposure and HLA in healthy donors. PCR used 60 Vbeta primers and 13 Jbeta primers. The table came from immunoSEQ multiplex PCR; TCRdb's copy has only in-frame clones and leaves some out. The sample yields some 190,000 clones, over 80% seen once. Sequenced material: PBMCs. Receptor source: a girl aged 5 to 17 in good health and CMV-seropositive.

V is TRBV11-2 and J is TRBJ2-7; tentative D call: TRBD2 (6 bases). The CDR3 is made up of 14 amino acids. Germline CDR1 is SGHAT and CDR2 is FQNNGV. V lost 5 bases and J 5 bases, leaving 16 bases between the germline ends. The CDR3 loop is CASSPRSSSDEQYF. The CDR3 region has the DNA TGTGCCAGCAGCCCACGGTCGTCTAGCGACGAGCAGTACTTC.

The CDR3 DNA follows: TGTGCCAGCAGCTTAGTTTCAGGGAACTATGGCTACACCTTC. The encoded protein is CASSLVSGNYGYTF. The chain uses TRBV7-9 and TRBJ1-2, with TRBD1 as a possible D gene (5 bases). This CDR3 contains 14 residues. V was cut by 1 base and J by 2 bases, with 8 bases left in between. In germline, CDR1 is SEHNR, CDR2 FQNEAQ (reference sequence).

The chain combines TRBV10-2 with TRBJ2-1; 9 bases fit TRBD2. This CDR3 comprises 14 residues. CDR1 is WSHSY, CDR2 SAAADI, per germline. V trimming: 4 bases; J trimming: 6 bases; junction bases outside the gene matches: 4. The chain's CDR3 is CASSASGRPNEQFF. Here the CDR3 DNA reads TGCGCCAGCAGTGCAAGCGGGAGGCCCAATGAGCAGTTCTTC.

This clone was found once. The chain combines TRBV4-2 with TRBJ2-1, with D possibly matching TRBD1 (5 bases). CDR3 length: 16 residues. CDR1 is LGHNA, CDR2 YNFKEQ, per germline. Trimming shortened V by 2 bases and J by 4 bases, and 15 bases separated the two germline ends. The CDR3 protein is CASSQWSQGTYNEQFF. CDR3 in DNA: TGTGCCAGCAGCCAATGGTCCCAGGGAACTTACAATGAGCAGTTCTTC.

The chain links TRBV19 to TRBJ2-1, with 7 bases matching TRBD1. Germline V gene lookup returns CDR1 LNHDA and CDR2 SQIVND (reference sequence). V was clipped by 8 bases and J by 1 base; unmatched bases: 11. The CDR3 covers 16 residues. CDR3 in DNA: TGTGCCAGTGGGACAGACCGGGGCGGATCCTACAATGAGCAGTTCTTC. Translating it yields CASGTDRGGSYNEQFF.

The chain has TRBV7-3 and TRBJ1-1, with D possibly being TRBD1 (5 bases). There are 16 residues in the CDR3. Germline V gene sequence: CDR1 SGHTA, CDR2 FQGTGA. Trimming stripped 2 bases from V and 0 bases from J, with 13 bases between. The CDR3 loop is CASSLGGRGMNTEAFF. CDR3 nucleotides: TGTGCCAGCAGCTTAGGGGGACGGGGGATGAACACTGAAGCTTTCTTT.

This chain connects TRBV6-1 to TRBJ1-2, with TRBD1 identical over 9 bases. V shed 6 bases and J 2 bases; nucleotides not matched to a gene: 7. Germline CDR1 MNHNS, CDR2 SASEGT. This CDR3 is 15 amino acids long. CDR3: CASRQGAGGNYGYTF. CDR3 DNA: TGTGCCAGCAGACAGGGGGCAGGAGGGAACTATGGCTACACCTTC.

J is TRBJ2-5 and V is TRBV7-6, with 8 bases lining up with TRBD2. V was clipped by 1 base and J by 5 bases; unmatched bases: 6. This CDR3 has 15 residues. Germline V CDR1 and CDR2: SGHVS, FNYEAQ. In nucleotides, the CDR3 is TGTGCCAGCAGCTTAGGAAGCGGGAGCTATGAGACCCAGTACTTC. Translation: CASSLGSGSYETQYF. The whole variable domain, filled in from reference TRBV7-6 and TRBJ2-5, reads GAGVSQSPRYKVTKRGQDVALRCDPISGHVSLYWYRQALGQGPEFLTYFNYEAQQDKSGLPNDRFSAERPEGSISTLTIQRTEQRDSAMYRCASSLGSGSYETQYFGPGTRLLVL.

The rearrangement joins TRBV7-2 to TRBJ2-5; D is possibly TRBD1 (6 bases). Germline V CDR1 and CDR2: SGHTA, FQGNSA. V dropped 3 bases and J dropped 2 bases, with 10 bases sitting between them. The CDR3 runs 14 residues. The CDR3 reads CASSFTGLQETQYF. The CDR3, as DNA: TGTGCCAGCAGCTTCACAGGGTTACAAGAGACCCAGTACTTC.

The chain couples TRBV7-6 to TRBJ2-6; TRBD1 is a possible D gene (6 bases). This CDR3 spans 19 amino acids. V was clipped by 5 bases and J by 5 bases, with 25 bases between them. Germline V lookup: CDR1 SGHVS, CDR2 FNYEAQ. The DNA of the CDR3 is TGTGCCAGCAGCCAACTCGGTAGGGACACCTTTTTCAGGGCCAACGTCCTGACTTTC. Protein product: CASSQLGRDTFFRANVLTF.

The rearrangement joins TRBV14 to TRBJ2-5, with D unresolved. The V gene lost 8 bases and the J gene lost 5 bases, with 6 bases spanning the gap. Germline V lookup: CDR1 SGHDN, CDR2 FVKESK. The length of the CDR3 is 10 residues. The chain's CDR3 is CASSLETQYF. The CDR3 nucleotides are TGTGCCAGCTCACTTGAGACCCAGTACTTC.